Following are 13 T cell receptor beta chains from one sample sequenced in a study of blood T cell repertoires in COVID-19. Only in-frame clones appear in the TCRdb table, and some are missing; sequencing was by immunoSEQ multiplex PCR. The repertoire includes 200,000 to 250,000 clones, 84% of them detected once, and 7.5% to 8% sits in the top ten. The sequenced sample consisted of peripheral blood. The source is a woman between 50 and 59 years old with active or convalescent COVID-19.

The CDR3 bases are TGTGCCAGCACCCCGGCGGGGAGGACTAATGAAAAACTGTTTTTT. It is translated as CASTPAGRTNEKLFF. This chain connects TRBV28 to TRBJ1-4, with unresolved D. V was clipped by 7 bases and J by 2 bases, with 14 bases between them. This CDR3 region has 15 residues. The germline CDR1 and CDR2 sequences are MDHEN and SYDVKM.

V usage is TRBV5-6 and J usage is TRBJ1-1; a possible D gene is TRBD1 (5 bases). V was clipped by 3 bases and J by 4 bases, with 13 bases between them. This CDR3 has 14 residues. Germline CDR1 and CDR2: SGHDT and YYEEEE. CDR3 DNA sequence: TGTGCCAGCAGCTCCCCCGTCGGGGGCACTGAAGCTTTCTTT. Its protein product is CASSSPVGGTEAFF.

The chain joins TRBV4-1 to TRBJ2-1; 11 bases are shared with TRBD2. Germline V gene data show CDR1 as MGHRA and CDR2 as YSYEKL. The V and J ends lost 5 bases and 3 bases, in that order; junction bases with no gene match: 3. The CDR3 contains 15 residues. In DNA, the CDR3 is TGCGCCAGCAGCAGACTAGCGGGGCTCTACAATGAGCAGTTCTTC. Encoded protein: CASSRLAGLYNEQFF.

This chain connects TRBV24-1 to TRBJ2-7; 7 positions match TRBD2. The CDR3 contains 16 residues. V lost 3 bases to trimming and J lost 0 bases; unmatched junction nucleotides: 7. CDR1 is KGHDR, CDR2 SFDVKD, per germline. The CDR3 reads CATSDPLGGSSYEQYF. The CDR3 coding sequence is TGTGCCACCAGTGATCCCCTGGGAGGGTCCTCCTACGAGCAGTACTTC.

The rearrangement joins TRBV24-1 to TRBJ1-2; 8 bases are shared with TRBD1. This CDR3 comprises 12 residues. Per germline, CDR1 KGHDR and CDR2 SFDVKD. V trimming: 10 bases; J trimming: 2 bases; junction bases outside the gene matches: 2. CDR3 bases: TGTGCCACTCGGGACAGGAACTATGGCTACACCTTC. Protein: CATRDRNYGYTF.

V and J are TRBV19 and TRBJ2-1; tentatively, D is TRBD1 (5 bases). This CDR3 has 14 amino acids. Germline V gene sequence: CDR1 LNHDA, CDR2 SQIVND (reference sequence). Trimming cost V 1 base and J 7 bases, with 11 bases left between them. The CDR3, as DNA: TGTGCCAGTAGTATAGTACAGGCTCGGAATGAGCAGTTCTTC. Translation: CASSIVQARNEQFF. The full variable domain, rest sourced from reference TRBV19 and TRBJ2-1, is DGGITQSPKYLFRKEGQNVTLSCEQNLNHDAMYWYRQDPGQGLRLIYYSQIVNDFQKGDIAEGYSVSREKKESFPLTVTSAQKNPTAFYLCASSIVQARNEQFFGPGTRLTVL.

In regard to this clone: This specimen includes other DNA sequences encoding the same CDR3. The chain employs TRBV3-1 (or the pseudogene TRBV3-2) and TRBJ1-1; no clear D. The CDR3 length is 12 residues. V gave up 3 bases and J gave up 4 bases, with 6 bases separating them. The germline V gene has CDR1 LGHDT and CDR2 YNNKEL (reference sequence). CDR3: CASSQGGTEAFF. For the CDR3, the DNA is TGTGCCAGCAGCCAGGGAGGCACTGAAGCTTTCTTT.

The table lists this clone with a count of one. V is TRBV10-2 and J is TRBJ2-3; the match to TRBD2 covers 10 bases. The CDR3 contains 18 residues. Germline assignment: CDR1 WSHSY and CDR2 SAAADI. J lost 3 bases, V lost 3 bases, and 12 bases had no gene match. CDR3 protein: CASSDQLILAGLTDTQYF. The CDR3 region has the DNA TGCGCCAGCAGTGACCAGCTAATACTAGCGGGATTAACAGATACGCAGTATTTT.

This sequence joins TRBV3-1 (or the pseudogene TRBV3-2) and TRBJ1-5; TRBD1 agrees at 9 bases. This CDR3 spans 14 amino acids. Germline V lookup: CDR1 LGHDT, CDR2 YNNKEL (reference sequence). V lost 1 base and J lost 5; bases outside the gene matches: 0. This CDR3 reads CASSQGTGDQPQHF. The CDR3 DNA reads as TGTGCCAGCAGCCAAGGGACAGGGGATCAGCCCCAGCATTTT.

The CDR3 DNA follows: TGTGCCAGCAGCCTTAGACAGGGGAAGGATACGCAGTATTTT. Its protein product is CASSLRQGKDTQYF. The chain uses TRBV3-1 (or the pseudogene TRBV3-2) and TRBJ2-3; 8 positions agree with TRBD1. The V gene end was trimmed by 4 bases and the J gene end by 6 bases; junction bases not matched to a gene: 6. Germline-derived CDR1 and CDR2 are LGHDT and YNNKEL (reference sequence). The CDR3 totals 14 residues.

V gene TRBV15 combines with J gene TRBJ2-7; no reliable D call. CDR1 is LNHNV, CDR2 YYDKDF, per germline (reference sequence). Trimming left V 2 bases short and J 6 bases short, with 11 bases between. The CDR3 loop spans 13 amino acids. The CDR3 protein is CATSRSPSFEQYV. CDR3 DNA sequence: TGTGCCACCAGCAGATCCCCCAGTTTCGAGCAGTACGTC.

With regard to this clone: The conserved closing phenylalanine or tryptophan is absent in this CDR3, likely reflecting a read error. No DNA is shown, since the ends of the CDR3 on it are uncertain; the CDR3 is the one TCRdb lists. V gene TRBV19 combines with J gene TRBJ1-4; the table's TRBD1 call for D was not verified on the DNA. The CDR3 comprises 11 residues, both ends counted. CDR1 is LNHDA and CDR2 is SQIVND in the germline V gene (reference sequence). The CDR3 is CASSMRQGYCD.

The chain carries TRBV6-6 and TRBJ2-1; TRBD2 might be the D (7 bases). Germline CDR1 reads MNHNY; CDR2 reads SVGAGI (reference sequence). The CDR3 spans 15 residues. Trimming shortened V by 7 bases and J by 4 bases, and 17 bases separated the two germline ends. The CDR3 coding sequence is TGTGCCAGCATTGACGGGGGGCCTGGTTACAATGAGCAGTTCTTC. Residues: CASIDGGPGYNEQFF.